This section outlines one T cell receptor (beta chain) sequence together with its context. Antigen unknown. This sample stems from a study of shared clonotypes between healthy human individuals. Terminally differentiated effector memory CD45RA+ cells were excluded from the naive CD8 cells, which were CD45RO-negative and positively selected for CCR7. Healthy and HIV-negative, the adult donors had no recent acute infections or vaccinations. Researchers divided each subset's genomic DNA evenly across several immunoSEQ plates. Only in-frame clones appear in the TCRdb table, and some are missing; sequencing was by immunoSEQ multiplex PCR. The sample contains under 850,000 clones, roughly 92% of which appear only once. General observations from the study: Naive CD4 clonotypes were shared across a handful of donors at roughly 5.3%. The study found lower generation probabilities in non-shared clonotypes than in those shared by all four donors.

The CDR3 spans 13 residues. Germline-derived CDR1 and CDR2 are MNHEY and SMNVEV (reference sequence). The V gene lost 6 bases and the J gene lost 0 bases, with 9 bases spanning the gap. The sequencing input was naive CD8+ T cells sorted from blood. This chain connects TRBV27 to TRBJ2-7, with D perhaps matching TRBD2 (5 bases). The sequence was collected from a man aged 25-40 years in good health. The CDR3 here is CASSSGPSYEQYF. The CDR3 nucleotides read TGTGCCAGCAGCAGCGGACCCTCCTACGAGCAGTACTTC.